These T cell receptor beta chains were read from a single sample in a study of OX40 agonist ivuxolimab in advanced cancers. Using immunoSEQ multiplex PCR, the repertoire was profiled, and TCRdb retains in-frame clones only, with some absent. The sample lists tens of thousands of clones; approximately 89% were seen once. This specimen consisted of CD4+ or CD8+ T cells sorted from blood, obtained in a trial of the OX40 agonist ivuxolimab. The receptors here all came from an adult with an advanced solid tumor such as melanoma, head and neck, liver or kidney cancer. The CDR3 runs from the conserved cysteine through the conserved F or W. Fields, in order: J gene, V gene, clone size, D gene, CDR3 DNA, CDR3 protein. A D gene is named only where the DNA matches it firmly. Clone size is shown for a subset of rows, as once, few, many or a class of expanded clone.

>TRBJ2-3|TRBV18|few|.
TGTGCCAGCTCCTACGGTTCAGATACGCAGTATTTT
CASSYGSDTQYF
>TRBJ2-4|TRBV28|.|.
TGTGCCAGCAGTACAAATTTAGAAAACATTCAGTACTTC
CASSTNLENIQYF
>TRBJ2-3|TRBV2|few|.
TGTGCCAGCAGCGAGGACGGAAACACAGATACGCAGTATTTT
CASSEDGNTDTQYF
>TRBJ2-7|TRBV13|.|.
TGTGCCAGCAGCGCAGGCTCCCCCTACGAGCAGTACTTC
CASSAGSPYEQYF
>TRBJ2-3|TRBV28|.|.
TGTGCCAGCAGTTCAACAACCGGGACCCCAGCTTGGGATACGCAGTATTTT
CASSSTTGTPAWDTQYF
>TRBJ2-5|TRBV7-9|.|TRBD2
TGTGCCAGCAGCCCTGGGGCCGGGGGGGCGACCCAGTACTTC
CASSPGAGGATQYF
>TRBJ2-1|TRBV11-3|.|.
TGTGCCAGCAGCTTAGGATTATACAATGAGCAGTTCTTC
CASSLGLYNEQFF
>TRBJ1-2|TRBV6-5|.|.
TGTGCCAGCATCGCGAGGGTAGGGGGCTACACCTTC
CASIARVGGYTF
>TRBJ2-1|TRBV6-4|.|TRBD2
TGTGCCAGCAGTGTTCTAGCGGGAAATGAGCAGTTCTTC
CASSVLAGNEQFF
>TRBJ2-3|TRBV6-1|.|.
TGTGCCAGCAGCTACCTCGACAGGACGCAGTATTTT
CASSYLDRTQYF
>TRBJ2-1|TRBV6-5|.|.
TGTGCCAGCAGTCCCTCTGGAGGTAATATCTATGAGCAGTTCTTC
CASSPSGGNIYEQFF
>TRBJ1-6|TRBV28|.|TRBD1
TGTGCCAGCAGTTTATTCGGGACAGGGGATCATTCACCCCTCCACTTT
CASSLFGTGDHSPLHF